A selection of T cell receptor beta chains follows, all from one sample in a study of blood T cell repertoires in COVID-19. Assay: immunoSEQ multiplex PCR; the TCRdb copy retains only in-frame clones and omits some. This sample carries about 180,000 clones, about 84% of them seen once, and the ten largest clones take over 15%. The material sequenced was peripheral blood. Source of these receptors: a person aged 70 to 80 with COVID-19, enrolled during active disease. Each CDR3 is given with its conserved first and last residue. Each record gives: D gene, clone size, J gene, V gene, CDR3 DNA, CDR3 protein. The D gene is left open where the match is weak. The size field is filled for only some rows; it gives once, few, many or a size class.

d_call: TRBD1
clone_size: few
j_call: TRBJ2-7
v_call: TRBV15
cdr3_nt: TGTGCCACCAGCAGGGCGGACAGGGCCGAGCAGTACTTC
cdr3_aa: CATSRADRAEQYF

d_call: -
clone_size: -
j_call: TRBJ2-2
v_call: TRBV6-1
cdr3_nt: TGTGCCAGCAGTGAAGAGTCTGTAACTAACACCGGGGAGCTGTTTTTT
cdr3_aa: CASSEESVTNTGELFF

d_call: TRBD1
clone_size: once
j_call: TRBJ1-1
v_call: TRBV11-2
cdr3_nt: TGTGCCAGCAGCCGGGGACAGCAGAATGAAGCTTTCTTT
cdr3_aa: CASSRGQQNEAFF

d_call: TRBD2
clone_size: -
j_call: TRBJ2-5
v_call: TRBV7-3
cdr3_nt: TGTGCCAGCAGCTTAGGACTAGCGGTTAAGTACCAAGAGACCCAGTACTTC
cdr3_aa: CASSLGLAVKYQETQYF

d_call: TRBD1
clone_size: -
j_call: TRBJ1-2
v_call: TRBV28
cdr3_nt: TGTGCCAGCAGATGGACAGGCAACTATGGCTACACCTTC
cdr3_aa: CASRWTGNYGYTF

d_call: TRBD1
clone_size: -
j_call: TRBJ2-1
v_call: TRBV10-3
cdr3_nt: TGTGCCATCAGTGAGACCCTCCGGGACAGGGGCCATGAGCAGTTCTTC
cdr3_aa: CAISETLRDRGHEQFF

d_call: -
clone_size: -
j_call: TRBJ2-1
v_call: TRBV5-5
cdr3_nt: TGTGCCAGCAGCCCACGGGAAGGCTCCTACAATGAGCAGTTCTTC
cdr3_aa: CASSPREGSYNEQFF

d_call: -
clone_size: once
j_call: TRBJ2-5
v_call: TRBV5-4
cdr3_nt: TGTGCCAGCAGGGACATCGACCAAGAGACCCAGTACTTC
cdr3_aa: CASRDIDQETQYF

d_call: TRBD1
clone_size: -
j_call: TRBJ2-4
v_call: TRBV3-1/TRBV3-2
cdr3_nt: TGTGCCAGCAGCCAAGATAGACAGGGTTCCCCCTCTCAGTACTTC
cdr3_aa: CASSQDRQGSPSQYF

d_call: -
clone_size: few
j_call: TRBJ2-7
v_call: TRBV2
cdr3_nt: TGTGCCAGCAGCGGCCAGGGATTCGAATACGAGCAGTACTTC
cdr3_aa: CASSGQGFEYEQYF

d_call: -
clone_size: -
j_call: TRBJ2-1
v_call: TRBV5-1
cdr3_nt: TGCGCCAGCAGCTTGGCGGCCGGGAACGGGATCTATGAGCAGTTCTTC
cdr3_aa: CASSLAAGNGIYEQFF